The 26 T cell receptor beta chains reported below all come from one sample, sequenced in a study of cytomegalovirus exposure and HLA in healthy donors. PCR involved 60 Vbeta and 13 Jbeta primers. Generated by immunoSEQ multiplex PCR, the TCRdb table keeps only in-frame clones and is missing some. The table lists 81,000 or so clones, more than 55% of them singletons. Material for sequencing was PBMCs. Receptor source: a woman in her thirties in good health and CMV-seropositive.

The rearrangement uses TRBV6-4 and TRBJ2-1, with 9 bases aligning to TRBD2. Germline CDR1 reads MRHNA; CDR2 reads SNTAGT. The CDR3 length is 15 residues. V dropped 4 bases and J dropped 5; count of bases not matched to a gene: 6. CDR3 loop: CASSVRRGGDNEQFF. The CDR3 region has the DNA TGTGCCAGCAGTGTCAGGCGGGGGGGTGACAATGAGCAGTTCTTC.

The chain recombines TRBV6-1 with TRBJ1-1; 9 positions match TRBD1. The CDR3 consists of 15 residues. Trimming cost V 6 bases and J 0 bases; bases outside gene matches: 5. Per the germline V gene, CDR1 is MNHNS and CDR2 is SASEGT. The CDR3 DNA reads as TGTGCCAGCAGGCGGGACAGGGCTTTGAACACTGAAGCTTTCTTT. Its protein product is CASRRDRALNTEAFF.

This chain joins TRBV14 and TRBJ2-5; D gene ambiguous. The V end lost 0 bases, the J end lost 5 bases, and 10 bases lay between the germline ends. The V gene's germline CDR1 is SGHDN and CDR2 FVKESK. This CDR3 comprises 14 residues. In DNA form, the CDR3 reads TGTGCCAGCAGCCAAGACCTTAGCTTGGAGACCCAGTACTTC. Protein product: CASSQDLSLETQYF.

This rearrangement joins TRBV19 to TRBJ2-5; 8 nucleotides match TRBD1. V lost 3 bases, J lost 5 bases, and 11 bases stayed unmatched. Germline V gives CDR1 LNHDA, CDR2 SQIVND (reference sequence). CDR3 length equals 16 residues. The CDR3 sequence is CASSIQGAGLGETQYF. The DNA for the CDR3 is TGTGCCAGTAGTATTCAGGGGGCAGGGTTAGGGGAGACCCAGTACTTC.

The V gene is TRBV7-9, the J gene TRBJ2-1; D is undetermined. This CDR3 has 12 residues. Germline CDR1 reads SEHNR; CDR2 reads FQNEAQ (reference sequence). Trimming cost V 1 base and J 6 bases, with 4 bases left between them. The CDR3 spells CASSLDGNEQFF. In nucleotides, the CDR3 is TGTGCCAGCAGCTTAGACGGCAATGAGCAGTTCTTC.

This chain links TRBV9 with TRBJ2-7, with TRBD1 identical over 12 bases. J lost 5 bases, V lost 9 bases, and 6 bases had no gene match. The CDR3 covers 13 residues. Looked up from germline, CDR1 is SGDLS and CDR2 is YYNGEE. CDR3 in DNA: TGTGCCACACCGGGACAGGGGGCCAACGAGCAGTACTTC. Protein sequence: CATPGQGANEQYF.

The V gene is TRBV7-6, the J gene TRBJ1-4, with TRBD1 matching over 9 bases. J gave up 10 bases and V 4 bases, and 7 bases lay outside the gene matches. This CDR3 is built from 14 residues. In germline, CDR1 is SGHVS, CDR2 FNYEAQ. The CDR3 region is CASSSDRGDGKLFF. The CDR3 DNA sequence: TGTGCCAGCAGCTCCGACAGGGGGGACGGAAAACTGTTTTTT.

This chain uses TRBV6-5 with TRBJ2-1; D is perhaps TRBD1 (6 bases). Deletions cut 6 bases from V and 9 bases from J, with 21 bases between. The CDR3 contains 15 residues. CDR1 and CDR2 (germline): MNHEY, SVGAGI. CDR3 sequence (DNA): TGTGCCAGCAGCCCCATACAGGGTTATGTCTTTGAGCAGTTCTTC. Translating it yields CASSPIQGYVFEQFF.

This clone occurred once. CDR3 in DNA: TGTGCCAGCAGCTTATTACCGGGACAGGGGAACAATGAGCAGTTCTTC. Protein product: CASSLLPGQGNNEQFF. This chain uses TRBV7-9 with TRBJ2-1, with 10 nucleotides matching TRBD1. Looked up from germline, CDR1 is SEHNR and CDR2 is FQNEAQ (reference sequence). This CDR3 has 16 amino acids. The J segment lost 5 bases and the V segment lost 2 bases, leaving 6 bases of the junction unmatched.

The chain employs TRBV29-1 and TRBJ2-5, with TRBD2 identical over 7 bases. The last part of the DNA fits TRBJ2-7 better; the J call may be wrong. CDR3 length: 15 residues. Germline-derived CDR1 and CDR2 are SQVTM and ANQGSEA. In nucleotides, the CDR3 is TGCAGCGTTGAAGGGTGGCGGGGGTCTACGGACGAGCAGTACTTC. As protein: CSVEGWRGSTDEQYF.

A word on this clone: At the DNA level, this CDR3 is encoded by other sequences in the same sample as well. This chain joins TRBV9 and TRBJ2-7, with 8 nucleotides matching TRBD2. Trimming removed 2 bases from V and 4 bases from J; junction bases left unmatched: 8. CDR3 length equals 15 residues. Germline V CDR1 and CDR2: SGDLS, YYNGEE. The CDR3 DNA is TGTGCCAGCAGCGTCAGGACGGGGGGGCTGTACGAGCAGTACTTC. It specifies CASSVRTGGLYEQYF.

This sequence joins TRBV25-1 and TRBJ2-2, with 8 bases aligning to TRBD2. With 4 bases clipped from V and 1 base from J, the junction kept 2 bases outside the gene matches. The germline gives CDR1 MGHDK, CDR2 SYGVNS. The CDR3 is made up of 15 amino acids. CDR3 amino acids: CASSGTSGNTGELFF. CDR3 in DNA: TGTGCCAGCAGTGGCACTAGCGGGAACACCGGGGAGCTGTTTTTT. Filled out from reference TRBV25-1 and TRBJ2-2, the complete variable domain reads EADIYQTPRYLVIGTGKKITLECSQTMGHDKMYWYQQDPGMELHLIHYSYGVNSTEKGDLSSESTVSRIRTEHFPLTLESARPSHTSQYLCASSGTSGNTGELFFGEGSRLTVL.

The chain combines TRBV6-6 with TRBJ1-5, with TRBD1 identical over 7 bases. The CDR3 contains 13 residues. Trimming removed 5 bases from V and 6 bases from J; junction bases left unmatched: 4. Germline V gene data show CDR1 as MNHNY and CDR2 as SVGAGI (reference sequence). CDR3 sequence: CASSTGDGQPQHF. CDR3 bases: TGTGCCAGCAGTACAGGGGACGGTCAGCCCCAGCATTTT.

The rearrangement uses TRBV2 and TRBJ1-6, with 8 bases matching TRBD1. The CDR3 runs to 15 residues. V shed 1 base and J 7 bases; nucleotides not matched to a gene: 3. Germline V gene data show CDR1 as SNHLY and CDR2 as FYNNEI. CDR3 coding DNA: TGTGCCAGCAGTGAAGTGGGGACAGGAAATTCACCCCTCCACTTT. This translates into CASSEVGTGNSPLHF.

This clone was counted between two and nine times. This sequence joins TRBV10-2 and TRBJ2-5; 12 bases map to TRBD2. V lost 6 bases, J lost 4 bases, and 9 bases stayed unmatched. This CDR3 comprises 16 residues. Germline V CDR1 and CDR2: WSHSY, SAAADI. DNA of the CDR3: TGCGCCAGCAGCCGCCAAGGACTAGCGGGGCTAGAGACCCAGTACTTC. As protein: CASSRQGLAGLETQYF.

The J gene is TRBJ1-2, the V gene TRBV6-5; TRBD1 aligns across 7 bases. The CDR3 has 12 residues. Germline-derived CDR1 and CDR2 are MNHEY and SVGAGI. Trimming cost V 6 bases and J 6 bases; bases outside gene matches: 4. CDR3 in DNA: TGTGCCAGCAGCCGAACAGGGGATGGCTACACCTTC. Translation: CASSRTGDGYTF.

The gene calls are TRBV11-2 and TRBJ1-1, with D tentatively TRBD1 (5 bases). This CDR3 is built from 13 residues. Trimming pared 6 bases from V and 3 bases from J, leaving 11 bases between. CDR1 and CDR2 (germline): SGHAT, FQNNGV. Written as DNA, the CDR3 is TGTGCCAGCAGGAGACTAGGGGACACTGAAGCTTTCTTT. This sequence encodes CASRRLGDTEAFF.

The chain joins TRBV7-2 to TRBJ2-5; no firm D call. With the DNA end fitting TRBJ2-7 better, the J assignment may be wrong. The CDR3 sequence is 13 residues long. From germline, CDR1 is SGHTA and CDR2 FQGNSA. The CDR3 protein is CASTLVANYEQYF. CDR3 sequence (DNA): TGTGCCAGCACCTTGGTTGCCAATTACGAGCAGTACTTC.

The chain combines TRBV30 with TRBJ1-2; TRBD1 matches at 7 bases. Trimming at V came to 7 bases and at J to 4 bases, leaving 18 bases not matched to a gene. The CDR3 covers 16 residues. CDR1 GTSNPN and CDR2 SVGIG come from the germline V gene (reference sequence). The CDR3 bases are TGTGCCTATTCAACCAAGGGGGCGACATCCTTCTATGGCTACACCTTC. Translation: CAYSTKGATSFYGYTF.

V is TRBV6-5 and J is TRBJ2-7; D is possibly TRBD1 (6 bases). CDR1 is MNHEY and CDR2 is SVGAGI in the germline V gene. The CDR3 spans 15 residues. Trimming pared 2 bases from V and 0 bases from J, leaving 11 bases between. The CDR3 reads CASSYTTGNSYEQYF. The DNA for the CDR3 is TGTGCCAGCAGTTACACGACAGGTAACTCCTACGAGCAGTACTTC.

The rearrangement joins TRBV4-1 to TRBJ1-2; 8 bases map to TRBD1. CDR1 is MGHRA, CDR2 YSYEKL, per germline. The V segment lost 2 bases and the J segment 2 bases; nucleotides outside the gene matches: 4. The CDR3 is made up of 15 amino acids. The CDR3 DNA reads as TGCGCCAGCAGCCAACAACGACAGGGGAACTATGGCTACACCTTC. The encoded protein is CASSQQRQGNYGYTF.

This sequence joins TRBV29-1 and TRBJ1-3; 8 bases are a match to TRBD1. The germline V gene encodes CDR1 SQVTM and CDR2 ANQGSEA. This CDR3 region has 13 residues. After removal of 7 bases from V and 4 bases from J, the junction contained 6 bases not matched to a gene. The CDR3 reads CSGQQGEGNTIYF. The CDR3 DNA reads as TGCAGCGGCCAACAGGGGGAAGGAAACACCATATATTTT.

This clone was counted once. The genes are TRBV4-3 and TRBJ1-2; possible D gene TRBD1, 6 bases. The CDR3 is made up of 15 amino acids. V shed 0 bases and J shed 8 bases, with 16 bases lying between them. Looked up from germline, CDR1 is LGHNA and CDR2 is YSLEER. CDR3 residues: CASSQDWGGQGGYTF. CDR3 nucleotide sequence: TGCGCCAGCAGCCAAGATTGGGGGGGGCAGGGAGGCTACACCTTC.

This clone has only a few counts. CDR3 DNA: TGTGCCAGCAGCCGAGGGGCGGGGGGAACAGATACGCAGTATTTT. Its translation: CASSRGAGGTDTQYF. This rearrangement joins TRBV6-1 to TRBJ2-3; TRBD2 agrees at 8 bases. J lost 3 bases, V lost 6 bases, and 8 bases had no gene match. Germline V gives CDR1 MNHNS, CDR2 SASEGT. The CDR3 consists of 15 residues.

J is TRBJ2-7 and V is TRBV20-1; D unresolved. V lost 3 bases, J lost 5 bases, and 8 bases lay in between. Germline-derived CDR1 and CDR2 are DFQATT and SNEGSKA (reference sequence). This CDR3 has 11 amino acids. DNA for the CDR3: TGCAGTGCTAGTATCCTTGACGAGCAGTACTTC. Its protein is CSASILDEQYF.

V gene TRBV10-1 combines with J gene TRBJ1-6; weak D call: TRBD1 (6 bases). Trimming took off 7 bases at V and 8 bases at J, with 12 bases between the two ends. The CDR3 covers 13 residues. Looked up from germline, CDR1 is WNHNN and CDR2 is SYGVQD (reference sequence). Here the CDR3 DNA reads TGCGCCAGCACTCAATACAGGGATTCACCCCTCCACTTT. Translating gives CASTQYRDSPLHF.